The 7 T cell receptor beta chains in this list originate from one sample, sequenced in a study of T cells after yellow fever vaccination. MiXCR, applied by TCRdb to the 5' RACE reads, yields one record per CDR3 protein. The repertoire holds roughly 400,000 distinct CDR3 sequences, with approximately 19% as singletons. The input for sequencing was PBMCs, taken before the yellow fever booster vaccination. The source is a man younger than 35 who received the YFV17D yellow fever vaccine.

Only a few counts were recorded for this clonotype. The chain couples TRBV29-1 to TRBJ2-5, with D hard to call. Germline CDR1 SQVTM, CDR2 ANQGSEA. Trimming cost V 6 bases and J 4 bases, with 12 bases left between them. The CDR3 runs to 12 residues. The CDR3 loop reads CSVNGVGETQYF. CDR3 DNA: TGCAGCGTGAATGGGGTCGGAGAGACCCAGTACTTC.

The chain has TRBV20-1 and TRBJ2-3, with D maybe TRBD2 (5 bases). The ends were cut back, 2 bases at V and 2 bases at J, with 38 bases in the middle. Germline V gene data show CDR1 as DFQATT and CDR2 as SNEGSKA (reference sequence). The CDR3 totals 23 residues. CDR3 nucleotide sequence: TGCAGTGCTAGAACACACCACGGACTGCCGCAGTTCGTGGCCGTCCTTGTCACAGATACGCAGTATTTT. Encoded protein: CSARTHHGLPQFVAVLVTDTQYF.

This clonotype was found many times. The CDR3 region is CASSRPEVPYEQYV. The DNA for the CDR3 is TGTGCCAGCAGTCGACCTGAAGTTCCCTACGAGCAGTACGTC. The chain employs TRBV12-3 or TRBV12-4 and TRBJ2-7; D not certain. The CDR3 has 14 residues. With 5 bases removed from V and 2 bases from J, the gap between germline ends came to 13 bases.

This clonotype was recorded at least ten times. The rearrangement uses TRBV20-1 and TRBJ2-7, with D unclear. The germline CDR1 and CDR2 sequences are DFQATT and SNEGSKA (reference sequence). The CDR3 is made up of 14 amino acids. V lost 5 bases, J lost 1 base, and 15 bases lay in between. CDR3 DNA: TGCAGTGCTGACCGGTTAGGCGAATCCTACGAGCAGTACTTC. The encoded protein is CSADRLGESYEQYF.

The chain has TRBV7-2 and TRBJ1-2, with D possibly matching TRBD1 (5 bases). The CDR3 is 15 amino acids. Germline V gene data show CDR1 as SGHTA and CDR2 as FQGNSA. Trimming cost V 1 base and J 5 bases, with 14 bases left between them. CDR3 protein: CASSLGGRRSYGYTF. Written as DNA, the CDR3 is TGTGCCAGCAGCTTAGGGGGCAGGCGATCATATGGCTACACCTTC.

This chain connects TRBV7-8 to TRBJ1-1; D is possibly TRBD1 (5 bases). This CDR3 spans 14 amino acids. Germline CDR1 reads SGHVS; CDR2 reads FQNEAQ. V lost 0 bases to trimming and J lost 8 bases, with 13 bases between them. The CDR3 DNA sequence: TGTGCCAGCAGCTTAGCGGGGACGGAAAGGGAAGCTTTCTTT. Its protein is CASSLAGTEREAFF.

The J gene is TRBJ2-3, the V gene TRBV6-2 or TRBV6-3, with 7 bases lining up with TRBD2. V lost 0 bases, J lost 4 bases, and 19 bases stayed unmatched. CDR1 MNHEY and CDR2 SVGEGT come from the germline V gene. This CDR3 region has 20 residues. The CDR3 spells CASSYSTERGPHRDSDTQYF. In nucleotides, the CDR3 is TGTGCCAGCAGTTACTCGACGGAGCGGGGTCCCCACCGGGACTCAGATACGCAGTATTTT.